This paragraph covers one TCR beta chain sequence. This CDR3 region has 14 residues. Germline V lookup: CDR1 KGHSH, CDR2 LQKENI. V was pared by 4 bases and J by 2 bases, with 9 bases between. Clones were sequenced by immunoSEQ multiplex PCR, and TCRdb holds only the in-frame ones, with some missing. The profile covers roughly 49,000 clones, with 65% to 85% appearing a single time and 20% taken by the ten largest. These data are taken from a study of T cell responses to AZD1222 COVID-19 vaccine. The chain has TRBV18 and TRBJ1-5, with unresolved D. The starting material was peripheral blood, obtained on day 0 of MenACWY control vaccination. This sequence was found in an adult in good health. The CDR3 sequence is CASSLPGGNQPQHF. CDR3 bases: TGTGCCAGCTCACTCCCCGGGGGCAATCAGCCCCAGCATTTT.